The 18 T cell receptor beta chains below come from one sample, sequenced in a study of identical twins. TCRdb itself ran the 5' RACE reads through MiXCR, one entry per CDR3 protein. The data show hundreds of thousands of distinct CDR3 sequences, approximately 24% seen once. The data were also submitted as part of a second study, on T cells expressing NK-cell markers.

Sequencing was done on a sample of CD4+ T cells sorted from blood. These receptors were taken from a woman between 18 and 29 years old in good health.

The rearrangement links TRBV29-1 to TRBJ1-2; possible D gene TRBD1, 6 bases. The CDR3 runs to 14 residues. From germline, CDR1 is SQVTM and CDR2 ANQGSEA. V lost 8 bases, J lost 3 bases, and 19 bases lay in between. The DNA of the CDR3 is TGCAGCACCTCCGAGGGGGGGATTGACTATGGCTACACCTTC. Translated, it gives CSTSEGGIDYGYTF.

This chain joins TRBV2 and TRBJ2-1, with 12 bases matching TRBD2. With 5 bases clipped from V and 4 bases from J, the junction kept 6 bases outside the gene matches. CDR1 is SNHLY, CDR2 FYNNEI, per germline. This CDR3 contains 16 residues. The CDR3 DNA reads TGTGCCAGCAGTCCCGGACTAGCGGGAATATACAATGAGCAGTTCTTC. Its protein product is CASSPGLAGIYNEQFF.

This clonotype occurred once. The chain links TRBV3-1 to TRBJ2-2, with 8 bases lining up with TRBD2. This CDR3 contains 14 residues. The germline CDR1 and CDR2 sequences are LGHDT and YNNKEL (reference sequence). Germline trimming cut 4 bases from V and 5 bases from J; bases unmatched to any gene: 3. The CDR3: CASSRREGTGELFF. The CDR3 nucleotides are TGTGCCAGCAGCCGCCGGGAGGGAACCGGGGAGCTGTTTTTT.

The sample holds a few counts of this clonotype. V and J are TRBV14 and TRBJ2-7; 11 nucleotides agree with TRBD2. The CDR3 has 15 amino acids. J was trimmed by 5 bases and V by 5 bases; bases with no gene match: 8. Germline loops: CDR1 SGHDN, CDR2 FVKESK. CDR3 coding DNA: TGTGCCAGCAGCTTCCGGGGGACTAGCGGCGACGAGCAGTACTTC. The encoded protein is CASSFRGTSGDEQYF.

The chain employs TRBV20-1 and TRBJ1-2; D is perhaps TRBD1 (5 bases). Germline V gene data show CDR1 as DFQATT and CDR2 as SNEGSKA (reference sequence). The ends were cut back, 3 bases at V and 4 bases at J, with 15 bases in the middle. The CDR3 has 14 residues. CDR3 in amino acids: CSARDHDSAYGYTF. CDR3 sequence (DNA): TGCAGTGCTAGGGATCACGACAGCGCCTATGGCTACACCTTC.

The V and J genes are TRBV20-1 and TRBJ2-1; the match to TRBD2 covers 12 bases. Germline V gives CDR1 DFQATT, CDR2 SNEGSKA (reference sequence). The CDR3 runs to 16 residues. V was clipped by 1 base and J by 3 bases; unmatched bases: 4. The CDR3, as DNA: TGCAGTGCTAGAGGGACTAGCGGGGCCCTCTACAATGAGCAGTTCTTC. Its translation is CSARGTSGALYNEQFF.

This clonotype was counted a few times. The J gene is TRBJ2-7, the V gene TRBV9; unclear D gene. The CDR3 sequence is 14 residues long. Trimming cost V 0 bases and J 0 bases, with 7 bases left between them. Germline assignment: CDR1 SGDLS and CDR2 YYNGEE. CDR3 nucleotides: TGTGCCAGCAGCGTAGTGGGCAGCTCCTACGAGCAGTACTTC. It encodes CASSVVGSSYEQYF.

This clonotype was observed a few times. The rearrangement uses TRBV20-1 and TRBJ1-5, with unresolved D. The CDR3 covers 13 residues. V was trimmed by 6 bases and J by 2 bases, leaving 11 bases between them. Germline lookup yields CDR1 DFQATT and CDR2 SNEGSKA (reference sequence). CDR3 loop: CSAGRGGNQPQHF. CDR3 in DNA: TGCAGTGCCGGGCGTGGGGGCAATCAGCCCCAGCATTTT.

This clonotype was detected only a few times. The chain's CDR3 is CSARDGDGLGEKLFF. The CDR3 DNA sequence: TGCAGTGCTAGAGATGGGGACGGACTAGGTGAAAAACTGTTTTTT. The V gene is TRBV20-1, the J gene TRBJ1-4; D is perhaps TRBD1 (5 bases). Germline V gene data show CDR1 as DFQATT and CDR2 as SNEGSKA (reference sequence). V gave up 0 bases and J gave up 7 bases, with 15 bases separating them. The CDR3 is made up of 15 amino acids.

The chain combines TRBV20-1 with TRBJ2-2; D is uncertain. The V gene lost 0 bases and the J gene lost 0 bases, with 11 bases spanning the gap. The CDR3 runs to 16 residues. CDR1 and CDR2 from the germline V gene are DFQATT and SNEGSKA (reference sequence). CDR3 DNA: TGCAGTGCTAGAGACCCACGCCTAGCGAACACCGGGGAGCTGTTTTTT. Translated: CSARDPRLANTGELFF.

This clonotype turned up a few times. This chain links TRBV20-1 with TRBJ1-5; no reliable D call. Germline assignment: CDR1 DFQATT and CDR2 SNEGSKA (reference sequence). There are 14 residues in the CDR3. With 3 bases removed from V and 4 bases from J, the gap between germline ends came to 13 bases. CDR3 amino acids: CSASRGRSNQPQHF. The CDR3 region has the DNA TGCAGTGCTAGTCGAGGCCGGAGTAATCAGCCCCAGCATTTT.

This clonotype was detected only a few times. This CDR3 is CSAPGDVYNEQFF. The CDR3 region has the DNA TGCAGTGCTCCGGGGGACGTCTACAATGAGCAGTTCTTC. This sequence joins TRBV20-1 and TRBJ2-1, with D possibly TRBD2 on 6 matching bases. V lost 5 bases, J lost 3 bases, and 11 bases lay in between. The length of the CDR3 is 13 residues. Germline-derived CDR1 and CDR2 are DFQATT and SNEGSKA (reference sequence).

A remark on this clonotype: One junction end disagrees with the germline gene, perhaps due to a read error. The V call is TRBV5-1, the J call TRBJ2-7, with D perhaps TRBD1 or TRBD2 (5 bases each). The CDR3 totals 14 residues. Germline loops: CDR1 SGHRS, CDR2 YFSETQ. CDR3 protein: CASSLAQESGFRNF. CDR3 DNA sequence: TGCGCCAGCAGCCTAGCACAGGAGTCCGGTTTTCGTAACTTC. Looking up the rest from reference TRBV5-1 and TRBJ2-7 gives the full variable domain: KAGVTQTPRYLIKTRGQQVTLSCSPISGHRSVSWYQQTPGQGLQFLFEYFSETQRNKGNFPGRFSGRQFSNSRSEMNVSTLELGDSALYLCASSLAQESGFRNFGPGTRLTVT.

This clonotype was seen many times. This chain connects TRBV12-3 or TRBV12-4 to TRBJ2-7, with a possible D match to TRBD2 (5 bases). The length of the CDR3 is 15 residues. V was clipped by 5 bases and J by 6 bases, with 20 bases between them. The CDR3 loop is CASSLYPERIGEQYF. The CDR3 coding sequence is TGTGCCAGCAGTCTGTACCCAGAGCGGATCGGCGAGCAGTACTTC.

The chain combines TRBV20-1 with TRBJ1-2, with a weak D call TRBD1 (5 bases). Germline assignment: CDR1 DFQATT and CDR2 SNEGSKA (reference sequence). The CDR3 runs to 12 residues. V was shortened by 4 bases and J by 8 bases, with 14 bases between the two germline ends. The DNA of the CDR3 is TGCAGTGCTACCCAGGGTGATCGGGGCTACACCTTC. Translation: CSATQGDRGYTF.

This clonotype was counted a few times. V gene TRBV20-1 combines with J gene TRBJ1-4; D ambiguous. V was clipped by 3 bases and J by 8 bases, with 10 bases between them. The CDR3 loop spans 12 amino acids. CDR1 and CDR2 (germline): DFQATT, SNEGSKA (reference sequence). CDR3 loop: CSARVREEKLFF. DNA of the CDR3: TGCAGTGCTAGGGTTCGGGAAGAAAAACTGTTTTTT.

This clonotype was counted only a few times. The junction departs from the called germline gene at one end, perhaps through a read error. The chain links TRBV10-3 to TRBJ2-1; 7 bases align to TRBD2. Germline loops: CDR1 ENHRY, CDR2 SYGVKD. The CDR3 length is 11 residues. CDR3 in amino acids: CAISDKRDWVF. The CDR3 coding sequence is TGTGCCATCAGTGACAAGCGGGATTGGGTCTTC.

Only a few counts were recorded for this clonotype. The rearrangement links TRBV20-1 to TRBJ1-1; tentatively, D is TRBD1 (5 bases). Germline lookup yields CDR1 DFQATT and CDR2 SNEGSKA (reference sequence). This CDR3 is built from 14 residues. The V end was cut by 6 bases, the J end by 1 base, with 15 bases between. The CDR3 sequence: CSAPRQGGNTEAFF. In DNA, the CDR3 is TGCAGTGCCCCTAGGCAGGGAGGGAACACTGAAGCTTTCTTT.